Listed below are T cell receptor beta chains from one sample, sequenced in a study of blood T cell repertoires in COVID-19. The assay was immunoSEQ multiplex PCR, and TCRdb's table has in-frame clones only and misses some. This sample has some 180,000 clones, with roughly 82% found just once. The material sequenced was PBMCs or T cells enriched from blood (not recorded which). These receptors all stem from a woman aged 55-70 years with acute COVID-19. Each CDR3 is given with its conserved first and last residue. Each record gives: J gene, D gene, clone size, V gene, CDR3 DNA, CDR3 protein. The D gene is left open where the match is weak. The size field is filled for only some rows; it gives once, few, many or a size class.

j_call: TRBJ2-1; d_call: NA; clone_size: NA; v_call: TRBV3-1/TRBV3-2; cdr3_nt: TGTGCCAGCAGCCAAGATACTCTGGTTTACAATGAGCAGTTCTTC; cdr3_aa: CASSQDTLVYNEQFF
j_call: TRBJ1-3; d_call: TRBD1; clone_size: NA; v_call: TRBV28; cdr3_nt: TGTGCCAGCAGTTCAACAGGGGCCTCTGGAAACACCATATATTTT; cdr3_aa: CASSSTGASGNTIYF
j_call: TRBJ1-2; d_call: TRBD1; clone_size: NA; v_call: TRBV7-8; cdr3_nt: TGTGCCAGCAGGTCTATGACCCAGGGGGCGGGCTACACCTTC; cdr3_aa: CASRSMTQGAGYTF
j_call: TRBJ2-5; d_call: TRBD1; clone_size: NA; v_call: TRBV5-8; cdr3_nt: TGTGCCAGCAGGCCCGGGACAGTAAGGACGGAGACCCAGTACTTC; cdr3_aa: CASRPGTVRTETQYF
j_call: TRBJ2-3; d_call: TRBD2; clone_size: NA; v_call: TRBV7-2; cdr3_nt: TGTGCCAGCAGCTTAGATCCTGGCGGGGGGGCTCCAGATACGCAGTATTTT; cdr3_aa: CASSLDPGGGAPDTQYF
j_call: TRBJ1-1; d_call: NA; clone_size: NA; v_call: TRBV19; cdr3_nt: TGTGCCAGTAGTATAGCGGGTTCTGAAGCTTTCTTT; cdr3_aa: CASSIAGSEAFF
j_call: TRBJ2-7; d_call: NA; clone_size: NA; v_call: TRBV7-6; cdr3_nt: TGTGCCAGCAGCTTAACGGCGAACAGGGCATACGAGCAGTACTTC; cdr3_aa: CASSLTANRAYEQYF
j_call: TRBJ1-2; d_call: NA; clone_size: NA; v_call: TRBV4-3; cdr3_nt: TGCGCCAGCAGCCAAGGTGCCGGGTCTACCTATGGCTACACCTTC; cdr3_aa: CASSQGAGSTYGYTF
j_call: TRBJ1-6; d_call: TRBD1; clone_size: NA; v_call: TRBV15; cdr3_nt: TGTGCCACCAGTCCAGACAGGGAGAGGTCACCCCTCCACTTT; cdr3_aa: CATSPDRERSPLHF
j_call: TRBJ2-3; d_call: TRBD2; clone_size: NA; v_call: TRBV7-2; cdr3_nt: TGTGCCAGCAGCTTAAGTAGCGGGGGACCCACAGATACGCAGTATTTT; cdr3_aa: CASSLSSGGPTDTQYF
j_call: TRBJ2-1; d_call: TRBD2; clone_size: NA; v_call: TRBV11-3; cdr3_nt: TGTGCCAGCAGCTTAGGGACTAGCGGGGGTAATGAGCAGTTCTTC; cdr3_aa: CASSLGTSGGNEQFF
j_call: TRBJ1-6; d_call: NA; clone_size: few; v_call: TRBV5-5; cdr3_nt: TGTGCCAGCAGCTTGGAGCCGGTCAGGTCCGCAGGATCACCCCTCCACTTT; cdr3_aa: CASSLEPVRSAGSPLHF
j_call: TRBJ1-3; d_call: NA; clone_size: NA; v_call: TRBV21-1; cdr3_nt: TGTGCCAGCAGTTCAGGGAACTCTGGAAACACCATATATTTT; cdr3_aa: CASSSGNSGNTIYF
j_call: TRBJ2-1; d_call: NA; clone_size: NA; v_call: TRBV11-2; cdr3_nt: TGTGCCAGCAGCTTAAATTCGGGTTCTACGGATGAGCAGTTCTTC; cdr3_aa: CASSLNSGSTDEQFF
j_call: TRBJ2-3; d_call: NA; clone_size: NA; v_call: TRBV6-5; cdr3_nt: TGTGCCAGCAGTTACCGTGGCCGGACTAGCACAGATACGCAGTATTTT; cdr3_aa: CASSYRGRTSTDTQYF
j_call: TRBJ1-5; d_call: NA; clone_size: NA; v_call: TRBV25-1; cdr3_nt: TGTGCCAGCAGTGAAACAGGGACCAATCAGCCCCAGCATTTT; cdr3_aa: CASSETGTNQPQHF
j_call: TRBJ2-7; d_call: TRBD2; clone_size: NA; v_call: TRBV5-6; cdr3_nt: TGTGCCAGCAGCGACCCTAGCGGGATCTTTTACGAGCAGTACTTC; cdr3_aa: CASSDPSGIFYEQYF
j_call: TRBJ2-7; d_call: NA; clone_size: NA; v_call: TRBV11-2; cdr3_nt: TGTGCCAGCAGCTCCTCCAGGGCATCCGGCGAGCAGTACTTC; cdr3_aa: CASSSSRASGEQYF
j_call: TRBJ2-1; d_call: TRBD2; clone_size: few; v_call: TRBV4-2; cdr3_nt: TGTGCCAGCAGCCTCCTAGCGGGCCACAATGAGCAGTTCTTC; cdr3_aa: CASSLLAGHNEQFF
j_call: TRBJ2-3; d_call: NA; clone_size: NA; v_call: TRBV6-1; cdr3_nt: TGTGCCAGCAGTGAAGCGCAGGCTAGCACAGATACGCAGTATTTT; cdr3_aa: CASSEAQASTDTQYF
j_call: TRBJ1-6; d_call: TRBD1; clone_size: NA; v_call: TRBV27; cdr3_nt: TGTGCCAGTAGGGGTTGGACAGGGGAGCCTTCACCCCTCCACTTT; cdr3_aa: CASRGWTGEPSPLHF
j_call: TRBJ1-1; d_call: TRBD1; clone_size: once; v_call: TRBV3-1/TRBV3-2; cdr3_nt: TGTGCCAGCAGCCAAGGACAGGGACATACTGAAGCTTTCTTT; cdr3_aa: CASSQGQGHTEAFF
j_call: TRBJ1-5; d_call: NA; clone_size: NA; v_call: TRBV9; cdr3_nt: TGTGCCAGCAGCGGCAAGGGGCGTCGTAATCAGCCCCAGCATTTT; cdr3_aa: CASSGKGRRNQPQHF
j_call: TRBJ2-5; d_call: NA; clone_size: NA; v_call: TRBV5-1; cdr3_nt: TGCGCCAGCAGCTCGGTACCCCCAGAGACCCAGTACTTC; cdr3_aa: CASSSVPPETQYF
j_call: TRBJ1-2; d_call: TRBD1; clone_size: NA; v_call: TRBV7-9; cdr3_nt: TGTGCCAGCAGCTTGGGACAGGTTCTTTGGCGCAAGTATGGCTACACCTTC; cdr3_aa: CASSLGQVLWRKYGYTF
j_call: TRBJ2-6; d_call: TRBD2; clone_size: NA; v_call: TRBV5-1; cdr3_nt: TGCGCCAGCAGCTCCCAATTTCGAGCGGGAGCTGTTGGGGCCAACGTCCTGACTTTC; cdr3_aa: CASSSQFRAGAVGANVLTF
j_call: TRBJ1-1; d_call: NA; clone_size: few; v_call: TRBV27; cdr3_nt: TGTGCCAGCAGTTTATCTCGACAGCTGTTGAACACTGAAGCTTTCTTT; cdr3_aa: CASSLSRQLLNTEAFF